This entry lists 11 T cell receptor beta chains sequenced from one sample in a study of follicular helper T cells after annual influenza vaccination. Using immunoSEQ multiplex PCR, the repertoire was profiled, and TCRdb retains in-frame clones only, with some absent. The profile covers roughly 15,000 clones, with 78% appearing a single time and roughly 0.42% taken by the ten largest. Time point of the sample: 2015-2016 season, pre-vaccination. The material was CXCR5- memory CD4+ T cells sorted from blood, obtained on the day of influenza vaccination. The source of these receptors is an adult who received the influenza vaccine.

J is TRBJ1-2 and V is TRBV28; possibly TRBD1 for D (5 bases). V was pared by 8 bases and J by 0 bases, with 22 bases between. The CDR3 has 17 residues. Looked up from germline, CDR1 is MDHEN and CDR2 is SYDVKM. CDR3 coding DNA: TGTGCCAGCGCAAAGAGTCCCCAGGGTACCACTAACTATGGCTACACCTTC. It encodes CASAKSPQGTTNYGYTF.

The chain joins TRBV28 to TRBJ2-7, with 9 nucleotides matching TRBD1. CDR3 length equals 14 residues. Unmatched junction bases numbered 5, after V lost 5 bases and J lost 3 bases. In germline, CDR1 is MDHEN, CDR2 SYDVKM. CDR3 bases: TGTGCCAGCAGTCTGACAGGGGGGGACTACGAGCAGTACTTC. Encoded protein: CASSLTGGDYEQYF. The full variable domain, completed using reference TRBV28 and TRBJ2-7, is DVKVTQSSRYLVKRTGEKVFLECVQDMDHENMFWYRQDPGLGLRLIYFSYDVKMKEKGDIPEGYSVSREKKERFSLILESASTNQTSMYLCASSLTGGDYEQYFGPGTRLTVT.

The chain is built from TRBV7-2 and TRBJ2-1, with D perhaps matching TRBD1 or TRBD2 (5 bases each). In germline, CDR1 is SGHTA, CDR2 FQGNSA. V was pared by 4 bases and J by 4 bases, with 17 bases between. The CDR3 consists of 16 residues. In DNA form, the CDR3 reads TGTGCCAGCAGCTCCTTTCCGAGGGGCAAGTACAATGAGCAGTTCTTC. Protein: CASSSFPRGKYNEQFF.

The chain uses TRBV6-5 and TRBJ1-1; possibly TRBD1 for D (5 bases). V shed 2 bases and J shed 3 bases, with 7 bases lying between them. There are 13 residues in the CDR3. Looked up from germline, CDR1 is MNHEY and CDR2 is SVGAGI. The DNA for the CDR3 is TGTGCCAGCAGTTACACGGGGGACACTGAAGCTTTCTTT. Amino acids: CASSYTGDTEAFF.

The rearrangement uses TRBV4-3 and TRBJ1-2; D is uncertain. Trimming took 0 bases from V and 4 from J, leaving 12 bases between them. This CDR3 has 15 amino acids. The V gene's germline CDR1 is LGHNA and CDR2 YSLEER. The CDR3 here is CASSQDVGRSYGYTF. In nucleotides, the CDR3 is TGCGCCAGCAGCCAAGATGTAGGCCGGAGCTATGGCTACACCTTC.

V gene TRBV29-1 combines with J gene TRBJ2-5; no firm D call. This CDR3 has 17 residues. Trimming shortened V by 5 bases and J by 5 bases, and 27 bases separated the two germline ends. Per the germline V gene, CDR1 is SQVTM and CDR2 is ANQGSEA. DNA for the CDR3: TGCAGCGTTAGAATTAGACGGCGGCCCCCAGGTGTGGAGACCCAGTACTTC. Protein product: CSVRIRRRPPGVETQYF.

This clone was detected once. This chain links TRBV5-1 with TRBJ2-1; the D gene is possibly TRBD2 (6 bases). Germline assignment: CDR1 SGHRS and CDR2 YFSETQ. The CDR3 extends over 13 amino acids. The V gene lost 6 bases and the J gene lost 9 bases, with 16 bases spanning the gap. CDR3: CASTDPLSGEQFF. As DNA, the CDR3 is TGCGCCAGCACCGATCCTCTTAGCGGTGAGCAGTTCTTC.

This chain connects TRBV19 to TRBJ2-1, with a weak D call TRBD2 (6 bases). Trimming cost V 5 bases and J 8 bases, with 7 bases left between them. This CDR3 is built from 11 residues. Looked up from germline, CDR1 is LNHDA and CDR2 is SQIVND (reference sequence). The CDR3 DNA is TGTGCCAGTAGTCGGAGGGATGAGCAGTTCTTC. This encodes CASSRRDEQFF.

The CDR3 sequence is CASSSGGENQHF. CDR3 in DNA: TGTGCCAGCTCATCCGGGGGCGAGAACCAGCATTTT. The J gene is TRBJ1-5, the V gene TRBV18, with D possibly matching TRBD1 (6 bases). CDR3 length: 12 residues. The V end was cut by 5 bases, the J end by 12 bases, with 14 bases between. Germline CDR1 is KGHSH and CDR2 is LQKENI. The full variable domain, in which reference TRBV18 and TRBJ1-5 provide the parts outside the CDR3, is NAGVMQNPRHLVRRRGQEARLRCSPMKGHSHVYWYRQLPEEGLKFMVYLQKENIIDESGMPKERFSAEFPKEGPSILRIQQVVRGDSAAYFCASSSGGENQHFGDGTRLSIL.

The J gene is TRBJ1-5, the V gene TRBV19; the match to TRBD1 covers 7 bases. V shed 2 bases and J 4 bases; nucleotides not matched to a gene: 2. The germline CDR1 and CDR2 sequences are LNHDA and SQIVND (reference sequence). This CDR3 is built from 14 residues. CDR3 nucleotide sequence: TGTGCCAGTAGTATAAGGGACAGTAATCAGCCCCAGCATTTT. Its protein is CASSIRDSNQPQHF.

In its sample, this clone was seen once. The chain uses TRBV28 and TRBJ1-5, with D perhaps matching TRBD1 (6 bases). CDR3 length: 14 residues. CDR1 is MDHEN and CDR2 is SYDVKM in the germline V gene. The ends were cut back, 5 bases at V and 4 bases at J, with 12 bases in the middle. The CDR3 sequence: CASSPDRTNQPQHF. The CDR3 region has the DNA TGTGCCAGCAGTCCAGACAGGACAAATCAGCCCCAGCATTTT. The variable domain in full, with the rest retrieved from reference TRBV28 and TRBJ1-5, is DVKVTQSSRYLVKRTGEKVFLECVQDMDHENMFWYRQDPGLGLRLIYFSYDVKMKEKGDIPEGYSVSREKKERFSLILESASTNQTSMYLCASSPDRTNQPQHFGDGTRLSIL.